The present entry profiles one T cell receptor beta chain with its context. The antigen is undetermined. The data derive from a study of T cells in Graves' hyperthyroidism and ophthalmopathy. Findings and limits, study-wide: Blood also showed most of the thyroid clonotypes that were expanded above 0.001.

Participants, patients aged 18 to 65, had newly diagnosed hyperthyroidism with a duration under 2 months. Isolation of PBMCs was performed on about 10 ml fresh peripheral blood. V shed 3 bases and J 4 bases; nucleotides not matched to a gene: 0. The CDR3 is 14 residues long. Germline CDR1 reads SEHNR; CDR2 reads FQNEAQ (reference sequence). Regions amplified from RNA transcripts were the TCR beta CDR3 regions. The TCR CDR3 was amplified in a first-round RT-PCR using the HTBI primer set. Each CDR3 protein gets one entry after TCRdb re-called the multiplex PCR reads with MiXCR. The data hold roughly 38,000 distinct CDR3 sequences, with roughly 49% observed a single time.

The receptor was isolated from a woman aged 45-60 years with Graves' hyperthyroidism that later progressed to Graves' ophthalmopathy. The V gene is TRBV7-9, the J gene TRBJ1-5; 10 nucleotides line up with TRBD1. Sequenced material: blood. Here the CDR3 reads CASSLGQGNQPQHF. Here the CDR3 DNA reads TGTGCCAGCAGCTTGGGACAGGGGAATCAGCCCCAGCATTTT.